The present entry profiles one TCR beta chain with its context. The sample belongs to a study of blood T cell repertoires in COVID-19. The data were produced by immunoSEQ multiplex PCR, yet TCRdb's version contains in-frame clones alone and is incomplete. Here the sample spans a few hundred thousand clones, around four fifths being singletons. CDR3 length: 16 residues. The germline V and J ends were trimmed by 1 base and 6 bases, with 19 bases remaining between them. The germline V gene encodes CDR1 SGHTA and CDR2 FQGNSA. The chain combines TRBV7-2 with TRBJ2-7; D is possibly TRBD2 (7 bases). The sequenced material came from peripheral blood. This receptor was taken from a woman aged 50 to 60 with active or convalescent COVID-19. CDR3 in amino acids: CASSLGTRAGGGEQYF. CDR3 sequence (DNA): TGTGCCAGCAGCTTAGGGACTAGGGCTGGAGGGGGCGAGCAGTACTTC.